This record covers a single TCR beta chain. Its specificity is not known. Unique molecular identifiers were carried by the TCR beta cDNA libraries. TCRdb passed the PCR reads through MiXCR, listing each CDR3 protein once. The sample carries 600,000 to 750,000 distinct CDR3 sequences, approximately 60% recorded once. This sample was taken from a study of post-analysis software for immune sequencing data. Overall study results and limits: In patients, TRBV5-6, TRBV5-1 and TRBV20-1 belonged to five TRBV segments found more frequently than in controls.

Germline V gene sequence: CDR1 SGHKS, CDR2 YYEKEE (reference sequence). V lost 4 bases to trimming and J lost 3 bases, with 13 bases between them. CDR3 length: 14 amino acids. The gene calls are TRBV5-5 and TRBJ2-5; D not resolved. The sequence derives from a girl aged 2 to 9 with multiple sclerosis. What was sequenced was blood. CDR3 protein: CASSRMPGEETQYF. The CDR3 bases are TGTGCCAGCAGCCGTATGCCTGGAGAAGAGACCCAGTACTTC.